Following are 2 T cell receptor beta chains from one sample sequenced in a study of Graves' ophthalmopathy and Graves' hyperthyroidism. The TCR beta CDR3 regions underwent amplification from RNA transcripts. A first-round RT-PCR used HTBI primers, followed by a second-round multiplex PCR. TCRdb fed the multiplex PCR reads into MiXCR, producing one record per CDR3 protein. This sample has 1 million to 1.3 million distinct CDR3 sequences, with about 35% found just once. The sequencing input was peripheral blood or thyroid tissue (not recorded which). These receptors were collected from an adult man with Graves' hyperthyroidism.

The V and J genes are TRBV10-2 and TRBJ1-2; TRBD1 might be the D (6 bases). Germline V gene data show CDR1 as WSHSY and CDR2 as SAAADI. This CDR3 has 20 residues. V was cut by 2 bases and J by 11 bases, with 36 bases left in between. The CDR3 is CASSEPDSLGPWGGAGLYTF. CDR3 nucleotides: TGCGCCAGCAGTGAGCCGGACAGTCTTGGCCCTTGGGGGGGCGCCGGTTTGTACACCTTC.

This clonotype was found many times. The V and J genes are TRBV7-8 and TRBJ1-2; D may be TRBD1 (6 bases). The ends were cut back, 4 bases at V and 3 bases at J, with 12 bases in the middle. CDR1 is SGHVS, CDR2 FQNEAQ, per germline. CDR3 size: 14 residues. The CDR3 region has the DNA TGTGCCAGCAGCTCCAAACAGGGTCACTATGGCTACACCTTC. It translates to CASSSKQGHYGYTF.